This TCR beta chain came from a study of T cells after yellow fever vaccination. In this sample, this clonotype turned up a few times. Template-switching 5'RACE yielded the TCR cDNA; a universal primer site and UMIs were added in the process. Via MiXCR, TCRdb re-called the 5' RACE reads, giving one row per CDR3 protein. Here the sample spans 320,000 or so distinct CDR3 sequences, roughly 7.5% being singletons. The germline gives CDR1 LNHDA, CDR2 SQIVND (reference sequence). The CDR3 is 15 residues long. Deletions cut 5 bases from V and 4 bases from J, with 17 bases between. The source is a man aged 18 to 29 who received the YFV17D yellow fever vaccine. The starting material was PBMCs, obtained about 41 days after the first yellow fever vaccination. The gene calls are TRBV19 and TRBJ1-1, with a possible D match to TRBD1 (6 bases). The CDR3 nucleotides read TGTGCCAGTAGTCGACAGGCCATATTTCGCACTGAAGCTTTCTTT. Translated, it gives CASSRQAIFRTEAFF.